A single T cell receptor (beta chain) is shown here with its context. What it binds is not known. These data originate in a study of T cells expressing NK-cell markers. General study findings and limits: A few donors likewise had their CD3+CD56-NKG2C+ fraction led by these clonotypes. The contribution of dominant NKG2C+ clonotypes to CD8+ T cells in a handful of donors was roughly 1.0-8%.

UMI-tagged 5'RACE template switching yielded the TCR beta cDNA. TCRdb re-called the 5' RACE reads; every CDR3 protein appears as one record, without DNA. This sample's table has about 150,000 distinct CDR3 sequences. Germline V lookup: CDR1 MNHEY, CDR2 SMNVEV (reference sequence). This CDR3 comprises 16 residues. This receptor was obtained from a man younger than 30 in good health. Sample: blood T cells: a sorted CD56 or NKG2C T cell subset, CD4+ or CD8+ T cells, or bulk PBMC T cells (not recorded which). This chain joins TRBV27 and TRBJ2-7; TCRdb reports TRBD2, a call that lacks DNA to check it against. CDR3 sequence: CASSLLSGRGSYEQYF.